The sequence of this TCR beta chain was determined in a study of chemoradiotherapy in HPV16-positive cancers. Using immunoSEQ multiplex PCR, the repertoire was profiled, and TCRdb retains in-frame clones only, with some absent. The sample holds roughly 12,000 clones, around 85% seen once. This CDR3 is 13 amino acids long. Germline V gene sequence: CDR1 KGHSH, CDR2 LQKENI. V was trimmed by 6 bases and J by 7 bases, leaving 15 bases between them. Concerning this clone itself: The antigen is undetermined.

Repeated repertoire sampling spanned the course of chemoradiotherapy. Study-wide results and limits: Candidate HPV-specific clones and E7-related TCR motifs grew in tumor during treatment. Only a couple of HPV16-positive patients supplied the functional HPV-specificity definition.

The origin of this receptor is a human donor with HPV-associated anogenital cancer. This chain connects TRBV18 to TRBJ1-1, with D possibly TRBD1 on 5 matching bases. Sampling was performed from a patient who underwent chemoradiotherapy. The CDR3 nucleotides are TGTGCCAGCTCTGGCTGGGGGTTGAGTGAAGCTTTCTTT. This codes for CASSGWGLSEAFF.